This T cell receptor beta chain was obtained from a study of T-cell memory formation after mild COVID-19. At the level of the study: Each donor largely had its own TCR clusters.

TCRdb ran MiXCR on the 5' RACE reads and lists one entry per CDR3 protein. This sample has a few hundred thousand distinct CDR3 sequences; about 23% occur once, and the top ten carry around 12%. This clonotype has only one observation. Its antigen remains unknown. Regarding the study as a whole: Clones which contracted sat mainly in CM and EM if CD4+, and in EMRA if CD8+.

Trimming took off 0 bases at V and 2 bases at J, with 13 bases between the two ends. Germline assignment: CDR1 DFQATT and CDR2 SNEGSKA (reference sequence). This CDR3 has 15 amino acids. The chain carries TRBV20-1 and TRBJ1-2, with D tentatively TRBD1 (5 bases). Sequencing was carried out using PBMCs or a T cell subset sorted from them (not recorded which). The receptor was isolated from an adult woman who had mild COVID-19 (a few samples of this study predate the infection). Cell type and time point are not known. In DNA form, the CDR3 reads TGCAGTGCTAGAGACGAGGCCAGGGTGAACTATGGCTACACCTTC. The encoded protein is CSARDEARVNYGYTF.